Each of the 2 T cell receptor beta chains below was sequenced from the same sample in a study of blood T cell repertoires in COVID-19. Sequencing was performed with immunoSEQ multiplex PCR; in TCRdb, only in-frame clones are kept and a portion is missing. The profile covers over 40,000 clones, with 83% appearing a single time and roughly a sixth taken by the ten largest. The sample consisted of peripheral blood. Receptors originate from a man in his forties or fifties with acute or convalescent COVID-19.

This clone was seen more than once but under ten times. The genes are TRBV7-8 and TRBJ2-2; 7 bases map to TRBD1. V shed 5 bases, J shed 7 bases, and the junction held 10 bases outside the gene matches. CDR1 is SGHVS and CDR2 is FQNEAQ in the germline V gene. This CDR3 spans 15 amino acids. CDR3: CASSPADRASGELFF. In nucleotides, the CDR3 is TGTGCCAGCAGCCCAGCCGACAGGGCTAGCGGGGAGCTGTTTTTT.

The CDR3 nucleotides are TGTGCCAGCAGGCGGGACTTCTCCCCGAACACTGAAGCTTTCTTT. Protein: CASRRDFSPNTEAFF. The chain employs TRBV6-5 and TRBJ1-1; maybe TRBD1 (5 bases). V lost 6 bases and J lost 1, with 15 bases in between. The germline CDR1 and CDR2 sequences are MNHEY and SVGAGI. The CDR3 has 15 residues.